The T cell receptor (beta chain) under discussion was sequenced for a study of beta chain features in type 1 diabetes. Study in general: The patient and healthy donor groups were comparable for age, gender and cell yields.

The isolated RNA, all of it, was reverse transcribed, so expressed TCRB transcripts were what got sequenced. The protocol was immunoSEQ multiplex PCR, while the TCRdb copy is restricted to in-frame clones and leaves out a portion. Of fewer than 200,000 clones in the sample, more than 10% are singletons; the top ten hold 0.62%. The study, taken as a whole, reports: Among patients with Type 1 diabetes, TCRB CDR3s were moderately but significantly shorter in every one of the four CD4+ subsets.

Points on this clone: Its target is unknown.

CDR1 MNHEY and CDR2 SVGAGI come from the germline V gene. The V segment lost 6 bases and the J segment 5 bases; nucleotides outside the gene matches: 3. There are 14 residues in the CDR3. This TCR was recovered from a woman between 18 and 29 years old in good health. The chain couples TRBV6-5 to TRBJ2-5; TRBD2 matches 13 bases. The sample consisted of central memory CD4+ T cells from blood. The CDR3 protein is CASRVTSGGETQYF. CDR3 bases: TGTGCCAGCAGGGTGACTAGCGGGGGGGAGACCCAGTACTTC.